Below, one TCR beta chain is given with its context. PCR employed 60 Vbeta and 13 Jbeta primers. Assay: immunoSEQ multiplex PCR; the TCRdb copy retains only in-frame clones and omits some. The table lists about 130,000 clones, roughly four fifths of them singletons. These data originate in a study of cytomegalovirus exposure and HLA in healthy donors. The V end was cut by 4 bases, the J end by 4 bases, with 8 bases between. Looked up from germline, CDR1 is MRHNA and CDR2 is SNTAGT. The CDR3 covers 14 residues. Input material: PBMCs. The TCR originated in a male donor in good health and CMV-seronegative. V and J are TRBV6-4 and TRBJ2-6; D may be TRBD1 (5 bases). The CDR3 region has the DNA TGTGCCAGCAGTGCAGGGCCCGGGGCCAACGTCCTGACTTTC. This gives the protein CASSAGPGANVLTF.